This T cell receptor (beta chain) emerged from a study of beta chain features in type 1 diabetes. Study findings and constraints: Shortening that was moderate but significant affected the TCRB CDR3s of Type 1 diabetes patients in all four CD4+ subsets. Naive, central memory and Treg TCRB repertoires seemed to resemble each other more closely in patients than they did in healthy donors.

cDNA synthesis used the whole RNA isolate, giving expressed TCRB sequences. Libraries were prepared by immunoSEQ multiplex PCR; TCRdb keeps only in-frame clonotypes and omits some of them. The table has 330,000 or so clones, over 10% seen once. The germline CDR1 and CDR2 sequences are SEHNR and FQNEAQ (reference sequence). The length of the CDR3 is 16 residues. Trimming pared 2 bases from V and 6 bases from J, leaving 17 bases between. Comments on this clone: Its cognate antigen is unknown.

Sorting of CD4+ naive, central memory, regulatory and stem cell-like memory cells was performed via CD45RO/CCR7/CD25/CD127/CD95/CD27. Purity exceeded 98% in all sorted populations. The chain links TRBV7-9 to TRBJ1-5; D may be TRBD1 (5 bases). Source material: naive CD4+ T cells from blood. The source of this sequence is a young woman with type 1 diabetes. As DNA, the CDR3 is TGTGCCAGCAGCTTATCCGGGACTTTGGAGGGTCAGCCCCAGCATTTT. Encoded protein: CASSLSGTLEGQPQHF. The full variable domain, with the rest looked up from reference TRBV7-9 and TRBJ1-5, is DTGVSQNPRHKITKRGQNVTFRCDPISEHNRLYWYRQTLGQGPEFLTYFQNEAQLEKSRLLSDRFSAERPKGSFSTLEIQRTEQGDSAMYLCASSLSGTLEGQPQHFGDGTRLSIL.